The count of the clone carrying this TCR beta chain is one. The sample belongs to a study of blood T cell repertoires in COVID-19. About the study: COVID-19 samples, acute and convalescent, were from the United States, Italy and Spain. PBMCs, B-cell-depleted T cells, or T cells provided the cDNA or gDNA that made up the material.

The CDR3 runs 12 residues. V was pared by 4 bases and J by 8 bases, with 11 bases between. As originally analysed: Nucleated cell number was recorded as an estimate derived from reference gene primer amplification. Method: immunoSEQ multiplex PCR; TCRdb's copy keeps in-frame clones and lacks some. V and J calls and clone size are copied from that table; D and trimming were computed from the DNA. Of hundreds of thousands of clones listed, roughly 89% were seen once; the top ten hold about 5%. The specimen was peripheral blood. The chain is built from TRBV12-3 or TRBV12-4 and TRBJ1-2; D unresolved. The receptor was isolated from a man in his forties with acute or convalescent COVID-19. The DNA of the CDR3 is TGTGCCAGCAGTTCCGGTAAAAGAGGCTACACCTTC. The encoded protein is CASSSGKRGYTF.